The present T cell receptor beta chain was sequenced within a study of cytomegalovirus exposure and HLA in healthy donors. Study at large: An earlier analysis found 100 million or so unique TCR beta sequences from about 190 million T cells.

There are 14 residues in the CDR3. The junction had 7 bases not matched to a gene; V was cut back by 4 bases and J by 7 bases. Germline CDR1 SGHRS, CDR2 YFSETQ. It was with 60 Vbeta and 13 Jbeta primers that the PCR ran. Profiled with immunoSEQ multiplex PCR; TCRdb holds only in-frame clones, not every one. This table holds 150,000 to 200,000 clones. For this clone: The antigen is not known.

Study conclusions and caveats: In vitro checks showed that three CMV-associated chains really do target CMV antigens. Presence/absence results assume similar sequencing depth per donor, which may not hold.

The sequence derives from a woman in her late teens or twenties in good health and CMV-seropositive. The J gene is TRBJ2-2, the V gene TRBV5-1; 7 positions match TRBD2. Sequenced input: PBMCs. The CDR3 nucleotides are TGCGCCAGCAGCCCCCGACTAGCTGGCGGGGAGCTGTTTTTT. It codes for CASSPRLAGGELFF.